Listed here are 25 T cell receptor beta chains from one sample, sequenced in a study of blood T cell repertoires in COVID-19. Method: immunoSEQ multiplex PCR; TCRdb's copy keeps in-frame clones and lacks some. The table records 470,000 or so clones, nearly 90% of them present only once. Sequences were obtained from PBMCs or T cells enriched from blood (not recorded which). The source is a woman younger than 30 with acute COVID-19.

This clone occurred once. V and J are TRBV9 and TRBJ1-1; weak D call: TRBD1 (6 bases). Germline loops: CDR1 SGDLS, CDR2 YYNGEE. The CDR3 runs 15 residues. Trimming left V 0 bases short and J 8 bases short, with 17 bases between. The CDR3 DNA reads as TGTGCCAGCAGCGTAGAGGGACACCAAAAAGGGGAAGCTTTCTTT. It is translated as CASSVEGHQKGEAFF.

The V gene is TRBV11-2, the J gene TRBJ2-7; D call uncertain. This CDR3 comprises 16 residues. Germline CDR1 is SGHAT and CDR2 is FQNNGV. The V end lost 1 base, the J end lost 3 bases, and 16 bases lay between the germline ends. In nucleotides, the CDR3 is TGTGCCAGCAGCTTAGGACCCGGGTCACCCGACTACGAGCAGTACTTC. This translates into CASSLGPGSPDYEQYF.

This chain links TRBV7-2 with TRBJ1-5, with D uncertain. V lost 3 bases, J lost 7 bases, and 10 bases lay in between. Germline-derived CDR1 and CDR2 are SGHTA and FQGNSA. This CDR3 spans 13 amino acids. DNA for the CDR3: TGTGCCAGCAGCTTCGACATTTCCCAGCCCCAGCATTTT. Its translation: CASSFDISQPQHF.

The chain links TRBV28 to TRBJ2-2, with TRBD1 as a possible D gene (5 bases). The CDR3 loop spans 14 amino acids. Germline CDR1 is MDHEN and CDR2 is SYDVKM. V was cut by 6 bases and J by 5 bases, with 13 bases left in between. DNA of the CDR3: TGTGCCAGCAGCCCGGCAGGGCAAACCGGGGAGCTGTTTTTT. This codes for CASSPAGQTGELFF.

The chain is built from TRBV5-5 and TRBJ1-2, with 11 bases fitting TRBD1. Trimming removed 4 bases from V and 7 bases from J; junction bases left unmatched: 6. The CDR3 runs 14 residues. Germline lookup yields CDR1 SGHKS and CDR2 YYEKEE (reference sequence). This CDR3 reads CASSQDRGPLGYTF. DNA of the CDR3: TGTGCCAGCAGCCAGGACAGGGGGCCTCTTGGCTACACCTTC.

The V gene is TRBV7-2, the J gene TRBJ2-1, with 8 bases lining up with TRBD1. CDR3 size: 15 residues. Germline V gene data show CDR1 as SGHTA and CDR2 as FQGNSA. Trimming removed 5 bases from V and 8 bases from J; junction bases left unmatched: 11. This chain's CDR3 is CASSPGQGGWDEQFF. Written as DNA, the CDR3 is TGTGCCAGCAGCCCAGGACAGGGCGGGTGGGATGAGCAGTTCTTC. Complete variable domain (other parts from reference TRBV7-2 and TRBJ2-1): GAGVSQSPSNKVTEKGKDVELRCDPISGHTALYWYRQSLGQGLEFLIYFQGNSAPDKSGLPSDRFSAERTGGSVSTLTIQRTQQEDSAVYLCASSPGQGGWDEQFFGPGTRLTVL.

Details on this clone: Other DNA sequences of this sample code for an identical CDR3. The chain combines TRBV9 with TRBJ1-2; possibly TRBD1 for D (5 bases). Per the germline V gene, CDR1 is SGDLS and CDR2 is YYNGEE. The CDR3 totals 11 residues. V lost 7 bases and J lost 2, with 6 bases in between. The CDR3 loop is CASSGNYGYTF. DNA for the CDR3: TGTGCCAGCTCAGGGAACTATGGCTACACCTTC.

The chain carries TRBV2 and TRBJ2-1, with 14 positions matching TRBD2. Germline loops: CDR1 SNHLY, CDR2 FYNNEI. After removal of 4 bases from V and 0 bases from J, the junction contained 11 bases not matched to a gene. This CDR3 comprises 20 residues. CDR3 protein: CASSAPGTGTSGSSYNEQFF. The CDR3 DNA reads as TGTGCCAGCAGTGCCCCCGGGACAGGGACTAGCGGGAGCTCCTACAATGAGCAGTTCTTC.

The genes are TRBV29-1 and TRBJ2-3; 10 nucleotides align to TRBD2. The V and J ends lost 6 bases and 0 bases, in that order; junction bases with no gene match: 6. Germline V gene sequence: CDR1 SQVTM, CDR2 ANQGSEA. The CDR3 has 15 amino acids. CDR3 sequence: CSVTGTSESTDTQYF. Here the CDR3 DNA reads TGCAGCGTCACCGGGACTAGCGAAAGCACAGATACGCAGTATTTT.

This chain connects TRBV19 to TRBJ2-7; D may be TRBD1 (5 bases). Per the germline V gene, CDR1 is LNHDA and CDR2 is SQIVND (reference sequence). The CDR3 runs to 13 residues. V lost 7 bases and J lost 0, with 10 bases in between. This CDR3 reads CASTQGSSYEQYF. The CDR3 DNA follows: TGTGCCAGTACCCAGGGAAGCTCCTACGAGCAGTACTTC.

This sequence joins TRBV27 and TRBJ2-5; D perhaps matches TRBD1 (5 bases). V lost 4 bases, J lost 5 bases, and 14 bases lay in between. The CDR3 loop spans 14 amino acids. The germline CDR1 and CDR2 sequences are MNHEY and SMNVEV (reference sequence). The CDR3: CASSWGRQAETQYF. Here the CDR3 DNA reads TGTGCCAGCAGTTGGGGCAGGCAGGCGGAGACCCAGTACTTC.

The chain joins TRBV3-1 (or the pseudogene TRBV3-2) to TRBJ2-3; D not resolved. Between the trimmed V and J ends, which lost 5 bases and 5 bases, there was a span of 5 bases. Germline V gives CDR1 LGHDT, CDR2 YNNKEL (reference sequence). The CDR3 extends over 11 amino acids. The CDR3 protein is CASSSQDTQYF. The CDR3, as DNA: TGTGCCAGCAGCTCACAAGATACGCAGTATTTT.

The chain carries TRBV4-1 and TRBJ2-5, with D possibly TRBD2 on 6 matching bases. V lost 1 base and J 0 bases, leaving 12 bases between the germline ends. This CDR3 spans 16 amino acids. Germline V gene sequence: CDR1 MGHRA, CDR2 YSYEKL. The CDR3 bases are TGCGCCAGCAGCCAAGGTCAACTAGCCCACCAAGAGACCCAGTACTTC. Residues: CASSQGQLAHQETQYF.

The count of this clone is one. V gene TRBV6-5 combines with J gene TRBJ1-3, with D tentatively TRBD1 (6 bases). Looked up from germline, CDR1 is MNHEY and CDR2 is SVGAGI. The ends were cut back, 10 bases at V and 4 bases at J, with 14 bases in the middle. CDR3 length: 13 residues. The CDR3 reads CATSDSKGNTIYF. As DNA, the CDR3 is TGTGCCACTTCGGACAGTAAAGGAAACACCATATATTTT.

The chain combines TRBV6-2 or TRBV6-3 with TRBJ1-6, with 7 bases matching TRBD1. The CDR3 has 15 residues. With V trimmed by 2 bases and J by 8 bases, 6 bases remained unmatched. Germline V gene sequence: CDR1 MNHEY, CDR2 SVGEGT. The CDR3 loop reads CASSYHDRVDSPLHF. The CDR3 nucleotides are TGTGCCAGCAGTTACCACGACAGGGTGGATTCACCCCTCCACTTT.

V gene TRBV11-2 combines with J gene TRBJ2-3; 8 bases are a match to TRBD2. The V gene end was trimmed by 2 bases and the J gene end by 1 base; junction bases not matched to a gene: 8. CDR1 is SGHAT and CDR2 is FQNNGV in the germline V gene. The CDR3 sequence is 17 residues long. CDR3 sequence (DNA): TGTGCCAGCAGCTTACGATTGAGCGGGGGCCGCACAGATACGCAGTATTTT. Protein: CASSLRLSGGRTDTQYF.

The chain employs TRBV14 and TRBJ2-2, with TRBD2 as a possible D gene (5 bases). From germline, CDR1 is SGHDN and CDR2 FVKESK. V was pared by 1 base and J by 4 bases, with 10 bases between. This CDR3 spans 15 amino acids. CDR3 amino acids: CASSQVYGVTGELFF. The DNA of the CDR3 is TGTGCCAGCAGCCAAGTTTACGGGGTCACCGGGGAGCTGTTTTTT.

Of note for this clone: The same CDR3 is also encoded by other DNA sequences in this sample. The chain employs TRBV6-5 and TRBJ1-1; D not certain. Germline CDR1 reads MNHEY; CDR2 reads SVGAGI. The CDR3 has 13 residues. V shed 6 bases and J shed 0 bases, with 8 bases lying between them. In DNA, the CDR3 is TGTGCCAGCAGCCCCACTTTGAACACTGAAGCTTTCTTT. Its protein is CASSPTLNTEAFF.

This sequence joins TRBV15 and TRBJ1-2; 7 nucleotides align to TRBD1. V gave up 0 bases and J gave up 4 bases; unmatched junction bases: 8. This CDR3 contains 16 residues. The germline gives CDR1 LNHNV, CDR2 YYDKDF (reference sequence). This CDR3 reads CATSRERGGASYGYTF. In DNA, the CDR3 is TGTGCCACCAGCAGAGAACGAGGGGGCGCTTCCTATGGCTACACCTTC.

The J gene is TRBJ1-1, the V gene TRBV5-1; D may be TRBD1 (6 bases). The CDR3 has 16 amino acids. In germline, CDR1 is SGHRS, CDR2 YFSETQ. Deletions cut 0 bases from V and 0 bases from J, with 12 bases between. CDR3 amino acids: CASSLGGGILNTEAFF. The CDR3, as DNA: TGCGCCAGCAGCTTGGGAGGGGGAATTTTGAACACTGAAGCTTTCTTT.

V and J are TRBV7-2 and TRBJ2-5, with TRBD1 matching 9 bases. CDR1 SGHTA and CDR2 FQGNSA come from the germline V gene. Trimming cost V 4 bases and J 2 bases; bases outside gene matches: 5. The CDR3 has 15 residues. CDR3 residues: CASSSRTGAQETQYF. The CDR3 region has the DNA TGTGCCAGCAGCTCAAGGACAGGGGCTCAAGAGACCCAGTACTTC. Full variable domain (remainder filled in from reference TRBV7-2 and TRBJ2-5): GAGVSQSPSNKVTEKGKDVELRCDPISGHTALYWYRQSLGQGLEFLIYFQGNSAPDKSGLPSDRFSAERTGGSVSTLTIQRTQQEDSAVYLCASSSRTGAQETQYFGPGTRLLVL.

CDR3 sequence reads: CASSKGNTIYF. The CDR3 region has the DNA TGTGCCAGCAGCAAAGGAAACACCATATATTTT. V usage is TRBV12-3 or TRBV12-4 and J usage is TRBJ1-3; D uncertain. V lost 6 bases and J lost 4, with 4 bases in between. The CDR3 totals 11 residues.

The chain joins TRBV6-4 to TRBJ2-1; possible D gene TRBD2, 7 bases. CDR1 is MRHNA, CDR2 SNTAGT, per germline. V was cut by 4 bases and J by 5 bases, with 15 bases left in between. This CDR3 has 15 residues. The DNA for the CDR3 is TGTGCCAGCAGTGTTCAGGGGAGGGTGGACAATGAGCAGTTCTTC. This gives the protein CASSVQGRVDNEQFF.

As regards this clone: Other DNA sequences of this sample code for an identical CDR3. The rearrangement uses TRBV3-1 (or the pseudogene TRBV3-2) and TRBJ1-1; 8 positions agree with TRBD1. J lost 0 bases, V lost 4 bases, and 1 base had no gene match. Germline CDR1 reads LGHDT; CDR2 reads YNNKEL (reference sequence). The CDR3 consists of 14 residues. The CDR3 region has the DNA TGTGCCAGCAGCCCCAGGGGGCTGAACACTGAAGCTTTCTTT. This codes for CASSPRGLNTEAFF.

This chain joins TRBV6-5 and TRBJ2-4, with D perhaps matching TRBD1 (6 bases). This CDR3 comprises 12 residues. Germline V CDR1 and CDR2: MNHEY, SVGAGI. V shed 10 bases and J shed 3 bases, with 10 bases lying between them. Written as DNA, the CDR3 is TGTGCCACCTGGGACATCAAAAACATTCAGTACTTC. Amino acid sequence: CATWDIKNIQYF.